The subject of this entry is one T cell receptor beta chain. Antigen unknown. The data belong to a study of liver allograft versus peripheral blood T cells. Whole-study context: T cell receptor repertoires in transplanted livers were compared with those in recipients' peripheral blood. General observations from the study: Reports indicated that T cell receptor repertoires inside liver allografts differed from those in peripheral blood.

A single record per CDR3 protein comes from TCRdb applying MiXCR to the reads. The repertoire holds approximately 1,000 distinct CDR3 sequences, with approximately 19% as singletons. With 5 bases clipped from V and 7 bases from J, the junction kept 17 bases outside the gene matches. The length of the CDR3 is 18 residues. Germline assignment: CDR1 LNHDA and CDR2 SQIVND (reference sequence). V gene TRBV19 combines with J gene TRBJ1-6, with 7 bases fitting TRBD1. This sequence originates from a human patient who had a liver transplant. A subset of T cells may come from the graft donor. In nucleotides, the CDR3 is TGTGCCAGTAGTGACAGGGTCAAAGCTATGGTGGGGAATTCACCCCTCCACTTT. Its translation: CASSDRVKAMVGNSPLHF.